This T cell receptor beta chain was captured by sequencing in a study of T-cell memory formation after mild COVID-19. Across the whole study: Clusters were largely donor specific. Study results and limitations: The study found contracting CD4+ clones mainly in CM and EM and contracting CD8+ clones in EMRA. Clones contracting day 15 to 85 were balanced CD4/CD8; later expanders leaned CD4+.

About this clonotype: Its antigen remains unidentified.

Germline V gene sequence: CDR1 SGHTA, CDR2 FQGTGA. The CDR3 consists of 15 residues. V lost 4 bases, J lost 6 bases, and 8 bases stayed unmatched. One entry per CDR3 protein results from TCRdb running MiXCR on the 5' RACE reads. This table has about 430,000 distinct CDR3 sequences, approximately 24% appearing once. The chain links TRBV7-3 to TRBJ2-1, with 8 bases aligning to TRBD2. The sequenced sample consisted of PBMCs or a T cell subset sorted from them (not recorded which). This receptor was taken from an adult woman who had mild COVID-19 (a few samples of this study predate the infection). Cell type and time point are not known. CDR3 protein: CASSSPGSGSNEQFF. The CDR3 nucleotides are TGTGCCAGCAGCTCCCCCGGCAGCGGGAGCAATGAGCAGTTCTTC.